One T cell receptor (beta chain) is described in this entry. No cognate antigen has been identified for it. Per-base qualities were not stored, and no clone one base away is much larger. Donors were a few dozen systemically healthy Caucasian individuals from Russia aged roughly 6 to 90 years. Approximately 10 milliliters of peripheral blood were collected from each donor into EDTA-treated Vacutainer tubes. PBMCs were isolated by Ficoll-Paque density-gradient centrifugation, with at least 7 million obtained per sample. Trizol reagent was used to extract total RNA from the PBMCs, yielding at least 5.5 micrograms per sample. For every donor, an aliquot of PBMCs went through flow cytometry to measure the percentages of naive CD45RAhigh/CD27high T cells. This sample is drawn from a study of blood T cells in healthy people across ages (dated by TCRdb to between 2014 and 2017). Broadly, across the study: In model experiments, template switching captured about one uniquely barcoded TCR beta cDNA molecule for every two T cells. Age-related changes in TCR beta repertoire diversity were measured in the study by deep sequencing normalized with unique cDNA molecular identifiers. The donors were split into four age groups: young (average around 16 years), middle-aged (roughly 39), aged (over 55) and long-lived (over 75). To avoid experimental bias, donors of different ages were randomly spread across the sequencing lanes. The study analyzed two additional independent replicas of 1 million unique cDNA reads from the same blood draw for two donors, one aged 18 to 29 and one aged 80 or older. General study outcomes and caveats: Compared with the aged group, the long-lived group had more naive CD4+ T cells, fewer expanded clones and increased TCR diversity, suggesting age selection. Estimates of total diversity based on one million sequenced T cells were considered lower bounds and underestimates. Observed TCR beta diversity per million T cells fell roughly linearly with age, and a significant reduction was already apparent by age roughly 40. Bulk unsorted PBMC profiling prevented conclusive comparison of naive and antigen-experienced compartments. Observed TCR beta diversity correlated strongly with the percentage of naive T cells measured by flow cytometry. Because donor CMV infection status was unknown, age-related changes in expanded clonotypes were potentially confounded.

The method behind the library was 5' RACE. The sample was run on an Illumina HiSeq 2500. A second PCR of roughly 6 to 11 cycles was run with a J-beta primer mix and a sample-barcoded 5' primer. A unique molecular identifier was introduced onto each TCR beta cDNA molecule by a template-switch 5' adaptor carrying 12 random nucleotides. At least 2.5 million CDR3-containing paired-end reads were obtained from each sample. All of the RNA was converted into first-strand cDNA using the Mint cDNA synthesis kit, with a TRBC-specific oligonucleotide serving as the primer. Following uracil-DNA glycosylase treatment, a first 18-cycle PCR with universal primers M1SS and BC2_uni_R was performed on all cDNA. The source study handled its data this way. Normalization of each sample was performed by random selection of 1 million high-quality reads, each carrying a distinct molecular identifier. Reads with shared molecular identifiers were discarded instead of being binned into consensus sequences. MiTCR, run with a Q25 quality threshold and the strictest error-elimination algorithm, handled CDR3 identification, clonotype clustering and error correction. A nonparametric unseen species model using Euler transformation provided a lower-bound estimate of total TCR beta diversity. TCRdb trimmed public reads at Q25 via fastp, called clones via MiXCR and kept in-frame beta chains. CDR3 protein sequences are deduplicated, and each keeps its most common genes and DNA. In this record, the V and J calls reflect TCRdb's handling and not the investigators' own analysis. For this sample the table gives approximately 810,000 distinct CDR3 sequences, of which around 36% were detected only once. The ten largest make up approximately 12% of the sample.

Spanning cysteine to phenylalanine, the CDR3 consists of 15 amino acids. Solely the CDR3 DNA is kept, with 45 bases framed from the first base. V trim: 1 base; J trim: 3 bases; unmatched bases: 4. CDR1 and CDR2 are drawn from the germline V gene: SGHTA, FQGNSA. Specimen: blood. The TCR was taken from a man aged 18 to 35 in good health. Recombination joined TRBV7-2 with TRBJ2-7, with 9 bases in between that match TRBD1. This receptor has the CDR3 CASSLGSGQGYEQYF. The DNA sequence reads TGTGCCAGCAGCTTAGGTTCGGGACAGGGCTACGAGCAGTACTTC.